The 18 T cell receptor beta chains presented below share a single source sample, sequenced in a study of response to subunit inactivated influenza vaccine. One entry per CDR3 protein results from TCRdb running MiXCR on the RT-PCR reads. The sample carries over 750,000 distinct CDR3 sequences, around 20% recorded once. The specimen comprised PBMCs from blood, sampled approximately 5 days after vaccination. These receptors originate from a man aged 50-60 years who received an inactivated influenza vaccine.

The chain joins TRBV29-1 to TRBJ1-5; TRBD1 is a possible D gene (5 bases). Germline-derived CDR1 and CDR2 are SQVTM and ANQGSEA. CDR3 length equals 13 residues. V lost 3 bases, J lost 7 bases, and 13 bases lay in between. DNA for the CDR3: TGCAGCGTTGATGTTGGGGCTGGCCAGCCCCAGCATTTT. Its protein product is CSVDVGAGQPQHF.

The chain combines TRBV6-5 with TRBJ2-7; TRBD1 matches 10 bases. The germline V gene has CDR1 MNHEY and CDR2 SVGAGI. This CDR3 has 16 residues. J was trimmed by 5 bases and V by 0 bases; bases with no gene match: 7. The CDR3 is CASSYSYRTGGHEQYF. Written as DNA, the CDR3 is TGTGCCAGCAGTTACTCGTATCGGACAGGGGGGCACGAGCAGTACTTC.

The rearrangement links TRBV5-1 to TRBJ1-4; D not resolved. Germline loops: CDR1 SGHRS, CDR2 YFSETQ. The length of the CDR3 is 15 residues. The ends were cut back, 4 bases at V and 4 bases at J, with 14 bases in the middle. The CDR3 here is CASSRRSGHNEKLFF. Written as DNA, the CDR3 is TGCGCCAGCAGCCGAAGGTCGGGTCATAATGAAAAACTGTTTTTT.

CDR3 DNA: TGTGCCAGCTCCCTTTCGGGACAGGGGATGAATGAGCAGTTCTTC. It is translated as CASSLSGQGMNEQFF. The chain uses TRBV18 and TRBJ2-1, with 10 bases fitting TRBD1. CDR1 KGHSH and CDR2 LQKENI come from the germline V gene. The CDR3 length is 15 residues. With 6 bases clipped from V and 7 bases from J, the junction kept 9 bases outside the gene matches.

In this sample, this clonotype turned up a few times. The chain is built from TRBV28 and TRBJ2-1; no reliable D call. V was shortened by 8 bases and J by 6 bases, with 8 bases between the two germline ends. Germline V gene sequence: CDR1 MDHEN, CDR2 SYDVKM. This CDR3 is built from 11 residues. DNA of the CDR3: TGTGCCAGCGGGAAGGCCAATGAGCAGTTCTTC. It specifies CASGKANEQFF.

This clonotype has a single count. The V gene is TRBV20-1, the J gene TRBJ2-3; D not resolved. V was clipped by 3 bases and J by 2 bases, with 12 bases between them. Germline loops: CDR1 DFQATT, CDR2 SNEGSKA (reference sequence). CDR3 size: 14 residues. The CDR3 region is CSASRRLSTDTQYF. The CDR3 DNA reads TGCAGTGCTAGTCGACGGCTGTCCACAGATACGCAGTATTTT.

This clonotype was recorded many times. The chain links TRBV20-1 to TRBJ2-2, with D possibly being TRBD2 (7 bases). CDR3 length: 15 residues. From germline, CDR1 is DFQATT and CDR2 SNEGSKA (reference sequence). Trimming shortened V by 3 bases and J by 4 bases, and 15 bases separated the two germline ends. The CDR3 DNA follows: TGCAGTGCTAGCCCGGGGGGCTGGGGCACCGGGGAGCTGTTTTTT. Translated, it gives CSASPGGWGTGELFF.

The sample holds a few counts of this clonotype. This chain joins TRBV27 and TRBJ2-1; the D gene is possibly TRBD2 (6 bases). Germline loops: CDR1 MNHEY, CDR2 SMNVEV (reference sequence). V was trimmed by 5 bases and J by 5 bases, leaving 16 bases between them. This CDR3 spans 15 amino acids. Here the CDR3 DNA reads TGTGCCAGCAGTCCCCCCGGGAGATTAAACAATGAGCAGTTCTTC. It encodes CASSPPGRLNNEQFF.

This clonotype was seen only a few times. The chain recombines TRBV7-2 with TRBJ2-5; TRBD1 might be the D (5 bases). Germline CDR1 reads SGHTA; CDR2 reads FQGNSA. This CDR3 is 15 amino acids long. Between the trimmed V and J ends, which lost 5 bases and 0 bases, there was a span of 13 bases. The CDR3: CASSNPRQNQETQYF. CDR3 DNA sequence: TGTGCCAGCAGCAACCCCCGACAGAACCAAGAGACCCAGTACTTC. The full variable domain, rest sourced from reference TRBV7-2 and TRBJ2-5, is GAGVSQSPSNKVTEKGKDVELRCDPISGHTALYWYRQSLGQGLEFLIYFQGNSAPDKSGLPSDRFSAERTGGSVSTLTIQRTQQEDSAVYLCASSNPRQNQETQYFGPGTRLLVL.

This clonotype was counted a few times. The rearrangement uses TRBV21-1 and TRBJ2-7; TRBD1 is taken as the D call from the table, unchecked against the DNA. TRBV21-1 is a pseudogene locus. The CDR3 covers 14 residues. CDR3 DNA: TGTGCCACCCGGACGACAGGGCAGCGGTGCGAGCAGTACTTC. Amino acid sequence: CATRTTGQRCEQYF.

This clonotype was counted between two and nine times. CDR3 sequence reads: CSAEGGTEKYEQYF. Here the CDR3 DNA reads TGCAGTGCCGAAGGGGGGACGGAAAAGTACGAGCAGTACTTC. The chain has TRBV20-1 and TRBJ2-7; TRBD1 or TRBD2 may be the D gene (6 bases each). The germline CDR1 and CDR2 sequences are DFQATT and SNEGSKA (reference sequence). CDR3 length: 14 amino acids. The V end lost 6 bases, the J end lost 4 bases, and 19 bases lay between the germline ends.

This clonotype has only a few counts. The genes are TRBV7-2 and TRBJ2-3; 11 nucleotides match TRBD2. The CDR3 is 15 amino acids. V shed 5 bases and J 8 bases; nucleotides not matched to a gene: 9. Germline V gives CDR1 SGHTA, CDR2 FQGNSA. In DNA form, the CDR3 reads TGTGCCAGCAGCCGGACGGGACTAGCGGCAGCTACGCAGTATTTT. As protein: CASSRTGLAAATQYF. The whole variable domain, remainder taken from reference TRBV7-2 and TRBJ2-3, is GAGVSQSPSNKVTEKGKDVELRCDPISGHTALYWYRQSLGQGLEFLIYFQGNSAPDKSGLPSDRFSAERTGGSVSTLTIQRTQQEDSAVYLCASSRTGLAAATQYFGPGTRLTVL.

A note on this clonotype: One end of the junction is discordant with germline, which a read error may explain. V usage is TRBV7-9 and J usage is TRBJ1-6, with TRBD1 identical over 7 bases. CDR1 and CDR2 (germline): SEHNR, FQNEAQ (reference sequence). This CDR3 contains 15 residues. CDR3 coding DNA: TGTGCCAGCAGCTCGGGCAGGGGGTTTAATTCACCCCTCCCCTTT. Protein product: CASSSGRGFNSPLPF.

This rearrangement joins TRBV7-2 to TRBJ2-3; D gene ambiguous. Germline loops: CDR1 SGHTA, CDR2 FQGNSA. This CDR3 has 15 amino acids. V lost 1 base, J lost 2 bases, and 10 bases lay in between. CDR3 protein: CASSLGVLITDTQYF. The CDR3 DNA follows: TGTGCCAGCAGCTTAGGAGTATTGATCACAGATACGCAGTATTTT. Using reference TRBV7-2 and TRBJ2-3 for the parts outside the CDR3, the full variable domain is GAGVSQSPSNKVTEKGKDVELRCDPISGHTALYWYRQSLGQGLEFLIYFQGNSAPDKSGLPSDRFSAERTGGSVSTLTIQRTQQEDSAVYLCASSLGVLITDTQYFGPGTRLTVL.

This clonotype was recorded at least ten times. The V and J genes are TRBV6-5 and TRBJ2-1; D not resolved. Germline assignment: CDR1 MNHEY and CDR2 SVGAGI. Trimming cost V 2 bases and J 3 bases, with 8 bases left between them. The CDR3 runs 14 residues. The CDR3 DNA follows: TGTGCCAGCAGTTACCTCCCGTTCTACAATGAGCAGTTCTTC. It codes for CASSYLPFYNEQFF.

The chain links TRBV4-2 to TRBJ2-7, with TRBD1 matching over 7 bases. The CDR3 covers 13 residues. Losses at the gene ends were 5 bases for V and 2 bases for J; bases not matched to a gene: 3. CDR1 LGHNA and CDR2 YNFKEQ come from the germline V gene. CDR3 residues: CASSKTGAYEQYF. CDR3 bases: TGTGCCAGCAGCAAAACAGGGGCCTACGAGCAGTACTTC.

The J gene is TRBJ1-2, the V gene TRBV5-1, with 9 bases identical to TRBD1. The CDR3 runs to 14 residues. CDR1 and CDR2 (germline): SGHRS, YFSETQ. The V gene end was trimmed by 4 bases and the J gene end by 6 bases; junction bases not matched to a gene: 7. CDR3 nucleotide sequence: TGCGCCAGCAGCGCCGGACAGGGGTTGGATGGCTACACCTTC. Translated, it gives CASSAGQGLDGYTF.

V gene TRBV9 combines with J gene TRBJ1-1, with D tentatively TRBD1 (6 bases). The CDR3 covers 14 residues. With 2 bases removed from V and 6 bases from J, the gap between germline ends came to 14 bases. Germline V lookup: CDR1 SGDLS, CDR2 YYNGEE. The CDR3 region is CASSVGRGGPEAFF. In DNA form, the CDR3 reads TGTGCCAGCAGCGTGGGCAGGGGAGGCCCTGAAGCTTTCTTT. Variable domain in full (rest from reference TRBV9 and TRBJ1-1): DSGVTQTPKHLITATGQRVTLRCSPRSGDLSVYWYQQSLDQGLQFLIQYYNGEERAKGNILERFSAQQFPDLHSELNLSSLELGDSALYFCASSVGRGGPEAFFGQGTRLTVV.